Each of the 15 T cell receptor beta chains below was sequenced from the same sample in a study of glioma-infiltrating T cells. Amplification of TCR alpha and beta CDR3 regions from RNA used iRepertoire nested multiplex PCR. TCRdb processed the multiplex PCR reads anew with MiXCR; each CDR3 protein has one entry. The sample carries 15,000 to 20,000 distinct CDR3 sequences, 58% recorded once. The sample comprised glioma tissue, nonneoplastic brain tissue, or PBMCs (not recorded which). The receptors were gathered from a human donor with low-grade glioma or glioblastoma, undergoing nonglioma brain surgery, or in good health (not recorded which).

CDR3 in DNA: TGTGCCAGCACAATCGGACCGACCACAGATACGCAGTATTTT. This translates into CASTIGPTTDTQYF. The chain links TRBV6-1 to TRBJ2-3; D remains unclear. The CDR3 is made up of 14 amino acids. Between the trimmed V and J ends, which lost 7 bases and 2 bases, there was a span of 13 bases. Germline V lookup: CDR1 MNHNS, CDR2 SASEGT.

The chain has TRBV18 and TRBJ2-5; possibly TRBD2 for D (6 bases). The CDR3 length is 14 residues. Germline V gives CDR1 KGHSH, CDR2 LQKENI. V gave up 2 bases and J gave up 1 base, with 8 bases separating them. The CDR3 nucleotides read TGTGCCAGCTCACCAACTAGCAGCCAAGAGACCCAGTACTTC. Its translation: CASSPTSSQETQYF.

Many counts were recorded for this clonotype. V usage is TRBV7-3 and J usage is TRBJ1-1; 7 bases are a match to TRBD1. The CDR3 covers 15 residues. With V trimmed by 5 bases and J by 5 bases, 11 bases remained unmatched. Germline V gene sequence: CDR1 SGHTA, CDR2 FQGTGA. CDR3 DNA: TGTGCCAGCAGCCTGGCGACAGGGTCAGAGACTGAAGCTTTCTTT. Translation gives CASSLATGSETEAFF.

This chain joins TRBV25-1 and TRBJ1-5; 11 nucleotides align to TRBD1. V dropped 8 bases and J dropped 11; count of bases not matched to a gene: 8. Germline lookup yields CDR1 MGHDK and CDR2 SYGVNS. This CDR3 region has 13 residues. For the CDR3, the DNA is TGTGCCAGCTCGTGGACAGGGGGCGAGACCCAGCATTTT. This gives the protein CASSWTGGETQHF. The whole variable domain, remainder taken from reference TRBV25-1 and TRBJ1-5, is EADIYQTPRYLVIGTGKKITLECSQTMGHDKMYWYQQDPGMELHLIHYSYGVNSTEKGDLSSESTVSRIRTEHFPLTLESARPSHTSQYLCASSWTGGETQHFGDGTRLSIL.

This clonotype was picked up many times. The rearrangement joins TRBV7-3 to TRBJ2-3, with 7 nucleotides matching TRBD2. CDR1 and CDR2 (germline): SGHTA, FQGTGA. This CDR3 spans 16 amino acids. V lost 6 bases to trimming and J lost 2 bases; unmatched junction nucleotides: 11. CDR3 in DNA: TGTGCCAGCAGGCCGGGGATTCTAGCGGACACAGATACGCAGTATTTT. This sequence encodes CASRPGILADTDTQYF. Using reference TRBV7-3 and TRBJ2-3 for the parts outside the CDR3, the full variable domain is GAGVSQTPSNKVTEKGKYVELRCDPISGHTALYWYRQSLGQGPEFLIYFQGTGAADDSGLPNDRFFAVRPEGSVSTLKIQRTERGDSAVYLCASRPGILADTDTQYFGPGTRLTVL.

This clonotype was recorded at least ten times. In nucleotides, the CDR3 is TGTGCCTGGGTCAGGAACACCGGGGAGCTGTTTTTT. Protein: CAWVRNTGELFF. The chain combines TRBV30 with TRBJ2-2, with no clear D. CDR1 is GTSNPN, CDR2 SVGIG, per germline (reference sequence). The CDR3 sequence is 12 residues long. Trimming removed 5 bases from V and 1 base from J, with 5 bases in between.

The CDR3 DNA reads TGTGCCAGCAGCTTAGTGCAGGCGACAGGGGCTTTCTTT. Its translation is CASSLVQATGAFF. This chain joins TRBV7-2 and TRBJ1-1, with 7 bases lining up with TRBD1. Germline CDR1 is SGHTA and CDR2 is FQGNSA. Trimming took 1 base from V and 11 from J; bases not matched to a gene: 7. The length of the CDR3 is 13 residues.

There are many counts of this clonotype. This rearrangement joins TRBV18 to TRBJ2-3; TRBD2 matches at 8 bases. The V gene end was trimmed by 5 bases and the J gene end by 6 bases; junction bases not matched to a gene: 13. CDR1 and CDR2 from the germline V gene are KGHSH and LQKENI. The CDR3 is 16 residues long. The CDR3 sequence is CASSSRRGAQVDTQYF. The CDR3 DNA sequence: TGTGCCAGCTCATCCCGGCGGGGGGCCCAGGTGGATACGCAGTATTTT.

The chain joins TRBV6-5 to TRBJ1-1, with D perhaps matching TRBD1 (6 bases). Germline V gene data show CDR1 as MNHEY and CDR2 as SVGAGI. This CDR3 is 13 amino acids long. Trimming cost V 2 bases and J 5 bases, with 9 bases left between them. As DNA, the CDR3 is TGTGCCAGCAGTTACGACAGGAGGACTGAAGCTTTCTTT. Its protein product is CASSYDRRTEAFF.

Turning to this clonotype: A much larger clone lies one base from this, so it may be a read error. The chain uses TRBV15 and TRBJ1-3; D might be TRBD1 (5 bases). This CDR3 spans 13 amino acids. CDR1 and CDR2 (germline): LNHNV, YYDKDF (reference sequence). The DNA of the CDR3 is TGTGCCGCCAGCAGAGGGGCCGGAAACACCATATATTTT. Translating it yields CAASRGAGNTIYF.

Many counts were recorded for this clonotype. V and J are TRBV2 and TRBJ1-5; D is perhaps TRBD1 (5 bases). Trimming cost V 3 bases and J 4 bases, with 13 bases left between them. The CDR3 sequence is 15 residues long. The germline CDR1 and CDR2 sequences are SNHLY and FYNNEI. As DNA, the CDR3 is TGTGCCAGCAGTGAGGGGGGGTTTGGTAATCAGCCCCAGCATTTT. This encodes CASSEGGFGNQPQHF.

This chain connects TRBV28 to TRBJ1-1; maybe TRBD1 (6 bases). The CDR3 has 13 residues. The V end was cut by 6 bases, the J end by 5 bases, with 13 bases between. Germline values: CDR1 MDHEN, CDR2 SYDVKM. CDR3 loop: CASRSGDRTEAFF. CDR3 DNA: TGTGCCAGCAGGTCAGGGGATCGGACTGAAGCTTTCTTT.

The rearrangement links TRBV27 to TRBJ1-1; D is unresolved. The germline V and J ends were trimmed by 6 bases and 3 bases, with 8 bases remaining between them. CDR1 is MNHEY, CDR2 SMNVEV, per germline (reference sequence). The CDR3 sequence is 12 residues long. The CDR3: CASRATYTEAFF. As DNA, the CDR3 is TGTGCCAGCAGGGCTACATACACTGAAGCTTTCTTT.

In regard to this clonotype: A much larger clone lies one base from this, so it may be a read error. J is TRBJ2-5 and V is TRBV7-9; unclear D gene. CDR1 is SEHNR, CDR2 FQNEAQ, per germline (reference sequence). The CDR3 is 11 amino acids. CDR3 sequence reads: CASSFGETKYF. CDR3 nucleotide sequence: TGTGCCAGCAGCTTTGGAGAGACCAAGTACTTC.

This rearrangement joins TRBV7-8 to TRBJ2-1; 8 positions match TRBD2. V was pared by 3 bases and J by 4 bases, with 5 bases of the junction left unmatched. Germline loops: CDR1 SGHVS, CDR2 FQNEAQ. The CDR3 loop spans 15 amino acids. This chain's CDR3 is CASSFSERGYNEQFF. The CDR3 nucleotides are TGTGCCAGCAGCTTTTCTGAGCGGGGGTACAATGAGCAGTTCTTC.